This T cell receptor beta chain was retrieved from a study of CD8 T cells in ankylosing spondylitis. Study-wide results and limits: Enrichment of disease-linked clones was reportedly significant in matched ankylosing spondylitis synovial fluid. Blood from ankylosing spondylitis patients appeared to carry a characteristic roughly 8-variant TCR beta motif. Some of these motif variants have turned up before, in reports on reactive arthritis synovial fluid and blood.

A quantitative 5'-RACE method, one with molecular barcodes, was used to make TCR beta libraries. TCRdb redid the calling of the 5' RACE reads with MiXCR, one entry per CDR3 protein. Among fewer than 550,000 distinct CDR3 sequences listed, 5.3% were seen once. This clonotype was observed many times. Its antigen is not known. V lost 3 bases to trimming and J lost 0 bases, with 3 bases between them. CDR1 and CDR2 (germline): SEHNR, FQNEAQ (reference sequence). CDR3 length: 12 amino acids. The sequenced sample consisted of blood, either unsorted or a sorted T cell fraction (not recorded which). J is TRBJ2-7 and V is TRBV7-9; D ambiguous. The sequence was collected from a male donor with ankylosing spondylitis. The CDR3: CASSFRSYEQYF. The CDR3 DNA sequence: TGTGCCAGCAGCTTCCGCTCCTACGAGCAGTACTTC.